This T cell receptor (beta chain) was sequenced for a study of T cells in Graves' hyperthyroidism and ophthalmopathy. Germline V gives CDR1 LGHNT, CDR2 FRNRAP. V gave up 5 bases and J gave up 7 bases, with 14 bases separating them. The CDR3 loop spans 13 amino acids. Findings and caveats of the study: The model's output predicted ophthalmopathy at a median of about 6.5 months prior to onset.

Amplification yielded TCR beta CDR3 regions, with RNA transcripts as the source. The HTBI set primed first-round TCR CDR3 RT-PCR. TCRdb recomputed calls from the multiplex PCR reads with MiXCR, one row per CDR3 protein. The sample has approximately 480,000 distinct CDR3 sequences, more than 20% seen once; the top ten hold 26%. At least ten counts were recorded for this clonotype. The target antigen is unknown. The chain links TRBV12-5 to TRBJ1-2; D not certain. The source is a man between 18 and 29 years old with Graves' hyperthyroidism. Sequencing was carried out using blood. The chain's CDR3 is CASGPVGPGGYTF. In DNA, the CDR3 is TGTGCTAGTGGTCCCGTGGGCCCGGGTGGCTACACCTTC.